This T cell receptor (beta chain) was documented in a study of CD8+ T cells in alopecia areata. Study at large: Twice a day, 5 to 10 mg of oral tofacitinib was administered to treated patients.

There are 14 residues in the CDR3. Germline V lookup: CDR1 SNHLY, CDR2 FYNNEI. The V and J ends lost 8 bases and 0 bases, in that order; junction bases with no gene match: 4. The treatment denotes: oral pan-JAK inhibitor, 5-10 mg twice daily. Extracted RNA was reverse transcribed into cDNA, the sequencing template. Sequenced by immunoSEQ multiplex PCR; TCRdb stores in-frame clones only, minus some. The sample records 210,000 or so clones, over 60% being singletons. V usage is TRBV2 and J usage is TRBJ2-3, with 8 bases identical to TRBD2. This clonotype was sampled from a human donor with alopecia areata. The sequences come from CD4+ T cells sorted from blood, collected around week 44, from a patient treated with tofacitinib. As DNA, the CDR3 is TGTGCCAGCCAGCGGGGGAGAAGCACAGATACGCAGTATTTT. This encodes CASQRGRSTDTQYF. The full variable domain, rest sourced from reference TRBV2 and TRBJ2-3, is EPEVTQTPSHQVTQMGQEVILRCVPISNHLYFYWYRQILGQKVEFLVSFYNNEISEKSEIFDDQFSVERPDGSNFTLKIRSTKLEDSAMYFCASQRGRSTDTQYFGPGTRLTVL.